This T cell receptor beta chain emerged from a study of blood T cell repertoires in COVID-19. Study summary: The United States, Italy and Spain provided the acute and convalescent COVID-19 samples. From T cells, B-cell-depleted T cells, or PBMCs came the material, which was cDNA or gDNA.

The V gene's germline CDR1 is MNHEY and CDR2 SVGAGI. CDR3 length equals 15 residues. Trimming pared 5 bases from V and 2 bases from J, leaving 16 bases between. The assay was immunoSEQ multiplex PCR, and TCRdb's table has in-frame clones only and misses some. Here the sample spans roughly 100,000 clones, about 88% being singletons. The chain couples TRBV6-5 to TRBJ2-7; D possibly corresponds to TRBD1 (6 bases). The specimen sequenced was peripheral blood. The sequence came from a human donor in a cohort sampled during active COVID-19. The CDR3 loop is CASSLSLDSTYEQYF. The CDR3 coding sequence is TGTGCCAGCAGTCTCAGTCTGGACAGCACCTACGAGCAGTACTTC.